This TCR beta chain is drawn from a study of OX40 agonist ivuxolimab in advanced cancers. Across the whole study: Treatment of patients was with ivuxolimab, an agonistic anti-OX40 (CD134) antibody. The dose-escalation group included hepatocellular carcinoma, melanoma, renal cell carcinoma and head and neck cancer. General study points: CD8+ T cells were the subset that, on average, had more expanded clones than CD4+.

Regarding this clone: Its antigen is unidentified.

Libraries were prepared by immunoSEQ multiplex PCR; TCRdb keeps only in-frame clonotypes and omits some of them. The table has 35,000 to 40,000 clones, 85% seen once. The CDR3 is 12 amino acids. The V end was cut by 5 bases, the J end by 2 bases, with 7 bases between. Germline-derived CDR1 and CDR2 are MNHNS and SASEGT. The input for sequencing was CD4+ or CD8+ T cells sorted from blood, taken in a trial of the OX40 agonist ivuxolimab. The TCR originated in an adult with an advanced solid tumor such as melanoma, head and neck, liver or kidney cancer. The V gene is TRBV6-1, the J gene TRBJ2-7, with D unclear. CDR3 nucleotide sequence: TGTGCCAGCAGTACAGATACCTACGAGCAGTACTTC. As protein: CASSTDTYEQYF.